A selection of T cell receptor beta chains follows, all from one sample in a study of blood T cell repertoires in COVID-19. Method: immunoSEQ multiplex PCR; TCRdb's copy keeps in-frame clones and lacks some. The sample lists 350,000 to 400,000 clones, approximately 90% occurring once. The sequencing input was PBMCs or T cells enriched from blood (not recorded which). The origin of the receptors is a woman in her forties who had been exposed to COVID-19. The CDR3 runs from the conserved cysteine through the conserved F or W. Each record gives: V gene, clone size, D gene, J gene, CDR3 DNA, CDR3 protein. The D gene is left open where the match is weak. Expanded clones are given a class, and other clones once, few, many or no size at all.

TRBV21-1	-	-	TRBJ2-2	TGTGCCAGCAGTCACCGCAGAGTGACAGAGCTATTGGAGCTGTTTTTT	CASSHRRVTELLELFF
TRBV7-9	-	-	TRBJ2-3	TGTGCCAGCACGTACGTCACAAGCACAGATACGCAGTATTTT	CASTYVTSTDTQYF
TRBV9	-	TRBD1	TRBJ2-7	TGTGCCAGCAGCTACAGGGACAGCGGAAGCTACGAGCAGTACTTC	CASSYRDSGSYEQYF
TRBV5-1	-	-	TRBJ2-2	TGCGCCAGCATCAGTACAGCGGGCACCGGGGAGCTGTTTTTT	CASISTAGTGELFF
TRBV2	-	TRBD2	TRBJ2-5	TGTGCCAGCAACGCGGGGGTGCTACAAGAGACCCAGTACTTC	CASNAGVLQETQYF
TRBV12-3/TRBV12-4	-	TRBD1	TRBJ2-1	TGTGCCACCTCCCGGGACAGAAGATTCTTC	CATSRDRRFF
TRBV12-5	-	TRBD2	TRBJ2-2	TGTGCTAGTGGTCCTAGCGGGAGCGGCACCGGGGAGCTGTTTTTT	CASGPSGSGTGELFF
TRBV7-9	-	TRBD1	TRBJ2-5	TGTGCCAGCGGGGAAGACAGGGGGCGAGAGGTAGAGACCCAGTACTTC	CASGEDRGREVETQYF
TRBV15	once	-	TRBJ1-4	TGTGCCACCGGGCAGTATAATGAAAAACTGTTTTTT	CATGQYNEKLFF
TRBV7-3	-	TRBD2	TRBJ2-1	TGTGCCAGCAGCTTAACTAGCGGGGGACATGAGCAGTTCTTC	CASSLTSGGHEQFF
TRBV9	once	TRBD1	TRBJ1-5	TGTGCCAGCAGCGAGGGACAGGGGGCAAGCAATCAGCCCCAGCATTTT	CASSEGQGASNQPQHF
TRBV19	-	TRBD1	TRBJ1-1	TGTGCCAGTAGTGAACGGACAGGGGGTTCCCGCACTGATCTTGGAGCTTTCTTT	CASSERTGGSRTDLGAFF
TRBV7-8	-	TRBD2	TRBJ2-7	TGTGCCAGCAGCTTAAGTGTTGGCGGGAGTTACGAGCAGTACTTC	CASSLSVGGSYEQYF
TRBV2	-	-	TRBJ2-1	TGTGCCAGCAGTGAGGGAGGGGGGACCTACAATGAGCAGTTCTTC	CASSEGGGTYNEQFF
TRBV24-1	-	TRBD2	TRBJ2-1	TGTGCCACCTCTCGCCCCCCCCCGGGAGGGCGAGACAATGAGCAGTTCTTC	CATSRPPPGGRDNEQFF
TRBV7-9	-	TRBD1	TRBJ2-6	TGTGCCAGCAGCTTTGTGCGGACAGGGCGCTCTGGGGCCAACGTCCTGACTTTC	CASSFVRTGRSGANVLTF
TRBV12-5	-	TRBD1	TRBJ1-6	TGTGCTAGTGGTTTGGCGACAGGGGGCCGGTCACCCCTCCACTTT	CASGLATGGRSPLHF
TRBV6-5	once	TRBD1	TRBJ1-5	TGTGCCAGCAGTCGGACAGGGGGGGGCAATCAGCCCCAGCATTTT	CASSRTGGGNQPQHF
TRBV7-9	-	-	TRBJ1-6	TGTGCCAGCAGCCCAGGGTATGGATCACCCCTCCACTTT	CASSPGYGSPLHF
TRBV6-5	-	TRBD1	TRBJ2-1	TGTGCCAGCAGTTACCGTAGCAGGGGGCTGGGTGAGCAGTTCTTC	CASSYRSRGLGEQFF
TRBV9	-	-	TRBJ2-7	TGTGCCAGCAGCGTAGCGGGTCAGGGTGTCTACGAGCAGTACTTC	CASSVAGQGVYEQYF
TRBV5-5	-	-	TRBJ2-2	TGTGCCAGCAGCTTCGGTCTACGGTCCAAGAACACCGGGGAGCTGTTTTTT	CASSFGLRSKNTGELFF
TRBV15	-	-	TRBJ1-2	TGTGCCACCAGCAGAGATGGTACGGGTGGAATAGAGGCGGATGGCTACACCTTC	CATSRDGTGGIEADGYTF
TRBV27	few	TRBD1	TRBJ2-7	TGTGCCAGCAGTTTATCCGGTATGGGACAGGGTAACGAGCAGTACTTC	CASSLSGMGQGNEQYF
TRBV7-9	-	-	TRBJ1-1	TGTGCCGTCGGGGGAAAGGCAAACACTGAAGCTTTCTTT	CAVGGKANTEAFF
TRBV15	-	-	TRBJ1-3	TGTGCCACCAGCAGAGAACGGGCAGAGGGAGGAAACACCATATATTTT	CATSRERAEGGNTIYF
TRBV6-2/TRBV6-3	-	TRBD1	TRBJ2-7	TGTGCCAGCAGCGAACCGGGACAGGGGACGAACGAGCAGTACTTC	CASSEPGQGTNEQYF
TRBV7-2	-	-	TRBJ1-1	TGTGCCAGCAGCTTAAAGCGGGGCGGTGGCGCTGAAGCTTTCTTT	CASSLKRGGGAEAFF
TRBV5-1	-	TRBD2	TRBJ2-2	TGCGCCAGCAGCACATGGGGGGGATCTGACACCGGGGAGCTGTTTTTT	CASSTWGGSDTGELFF
TRBV3-1/TRBV3-2	-	TRBD1	TRBJ1-2	TGTGCCAGCAGCCTAGACAGGGGCATAGGTGGCTACACCTTC	CASSLDRGIGGYTF
TRBV18	-	TRBD1	TRBJ2-1	TGTGCCAGCTCACCGGGACAGGGGGTACAATTTGAGCAGTTCTTC	CASSPGQGVQFEQFF
TRBV3-1/TRBV3-2	-	-	TRBJ1-1	TGTGCCAGCAGCCAAGATAGAGTAGAGGCTCTTGTAGCTTTCTTT	CASSQDRVEALVAFF
TRBV6-5	-	TRBD2	TRBJ2-1	TGTGCCAGCAGAGATCCGGGACTAGCGGGGGGGCCTACCCTCTTC	CASRDPGLAGGPTLF
TRBV9	-	-	TRBJ2-2	TGTGCCAGCAGCCCCACGTGGGGGGGCCCGAACACCGGGGAGCTGTTTTTT	CASSPTWGGPNTGELFF
TRBV7-9	-	-	TRBJ1-1	TGTGCCAGCAGCCCCCCAGGGGTGAACACTGAAGCTTTCTTT	CASSPPGVNTEAFF
TRBV27	-	-	TRBJ2-3	TGTGCCAGCAGTCCTAGTACAGATACGCAGTATTTT	CASSPSTDTQYF
TRBV7-6	-	-	TRBJ1-1	TGTGCCAGCAGCTTCGGGACATTGAACACTGAAGCTTTCTTT	CASSFGTLNTEAFF
TRBV13	-	-	TRBJ1-1	TGTGCCAGCAGCTTAGGCACAGGGGAAGCTTTCTTT	CASSLGTGEAFF
TRBV7-3	-	-	TRBJ1-2	TGTGCCAGCAGTTCTAGGGGAAACTATGGCTACACCTTC	CASSSRGNYGYTF
TRBV4-3	-	-	TRBJ1-2	TGCGCCAGCAGCCAAGATTCCGCCGGGACTCTCGGGGGCTACACCTTC	CASSQDSAGTLGGYTF
TRBV5-1	-	-	TRBJ2-3	TGCGCCAGCAGCTATTCCGGGGTGGATACGCAGTATTTT	CASSYSGVDTQYF
TRBV19	-	TRBD1	TRBJ1-2	TGTGCCAGTACCCTAGACAGGGGCAATGGCTACACCTTC	CASTLDRGNGYTF
TRBV3-1/TRBV3-2	-	-	TRBJ2-1	TGTGCCAGCAGCCAAGACGTTGGGGGCTTCCGCTACAATGAGCAGTTCTTC	CASSQDVGGFRYNEQFF
TRBV19	-	TRBD1	TRBJ1-1	TGTGCCAGCCTTCGCGGGACAGCGAACACTGAAGCTTTCTTT	CASLRGTANTEAFF
TRBV12-3/TRBV12-4	-	TRBD2	TRBJ2-7	TGTGCCAGCAGTCTAGCGGGGGGCTACGAGCAGTACTTC	CASSLAGGYEQYF
TRBV18	-	TRBD2	TRBJ2-3	TGTGCCAGCTCACCTCTCCGGACTAGCGGGAGAGAGCAGTATTTT	CASSPLRTSGREQYF